The following is a TCR beta chain sequence with its context. Its matching antigen is unknown. Healthy individuals of Caucasian origin from Russia, aged about 6 to 95, served as donors. Through a sample-barcoded 5' primer and a J-beta primer mix, a second PCR was run for roughly 6 to 11 cycles. MiXCR, run by TCRdb on the 5' RACE reads, gives a single entry per CDR3 protein. The sample contains more than 800,000 distinct CDR3 sequences, under 30% of which appear only once. The sample is drawn from a study of blood T cells in healthy people across ages. Study conclusions and caveats: As age increased, TCR beta diversity per million T cells fell in a roughly linear fashion. Unsorted PBMCs blocked a conclusive comparison of naive and antigen-experienced cells. Both higher diversity and more naive CD4+ cells marked long-lived donors when set against aged donors.

Sequenced material: blood. The receptor was isolated from a woman over 75 in good health.

CDR3: CASSLMPTSGGSTDTQYF. CDR3 nucleotides: TGCGCCAGCAGCTTGATGCCGACTAGCGGGGGGAGCACAGATACGCAGTATTTT. This chain links TRBV5-1 with TRBJ2-3, with 13 bases identical to TRBD2. Germline CDR1 and CDR2: SGHRS and YFSETQ. J gave up 0 bases and V 1 base, and 5 bases lay outside the gene matches. The CDR3 consists of 18 residues.